The TCR beta chain under discussion was sequenced for a study of OX40 agonist ivuxolimab in advanced cancers. As for the study in general: Patients took ivuxolimab, an agonistic anti-OX40 (CD134) antibody. Study-wide results and limits: Low normalized T-cell clonal expansion was also seen in some nonresponders.

On this clone itself: Its antigen remains unknown.

Profiling relied on immunoSEQ multiplex PCR, and the TCRdb table lists in-frame clones only, not all of them. The repertoire holds tens of thousands of clones, with 90% as singletons. The CDR3 consists of 15 residues. The V end lost 6 bases, the J end lost 4 bases, and 15 bases lay between the germline ends. Germline V gene data show CDR1 as MDHEN and CDR2 as SYDVKM. The chain has TRBV28 and TRBJ2-2; D remains unclear. The sequencing here drew on CD4+ or CD8+ T cells sorted from blood, taken in a trial of the OX40 agonist ivuxolimab. This clonotype originated in an adult with an advanced solid tumor such as melanoma, head and neck, liver or kidney cancer. This CDR3 is CASSFPPSLTGELFF. CDR3 nucleotides: TGTGCCAGCAGCTTCCCTCCGTCACTCACCGGGGAGCTGTTTTTT.